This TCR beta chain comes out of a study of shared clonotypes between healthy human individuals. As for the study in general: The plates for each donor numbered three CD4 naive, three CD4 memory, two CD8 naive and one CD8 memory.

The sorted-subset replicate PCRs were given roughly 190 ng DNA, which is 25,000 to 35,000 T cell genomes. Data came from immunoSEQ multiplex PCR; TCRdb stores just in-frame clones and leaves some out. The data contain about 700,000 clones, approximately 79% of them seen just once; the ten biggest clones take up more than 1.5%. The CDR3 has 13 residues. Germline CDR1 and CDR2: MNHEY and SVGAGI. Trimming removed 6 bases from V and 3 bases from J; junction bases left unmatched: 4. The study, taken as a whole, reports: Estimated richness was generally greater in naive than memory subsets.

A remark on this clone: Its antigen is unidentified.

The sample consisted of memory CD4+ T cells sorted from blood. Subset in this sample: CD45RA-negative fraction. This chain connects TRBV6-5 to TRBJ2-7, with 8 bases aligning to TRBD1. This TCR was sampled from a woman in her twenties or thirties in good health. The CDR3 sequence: CASSGQGHYEQYF. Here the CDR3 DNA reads TGTGCCAGCAGCGGACAGGGACACTACGAGCAGTACTTC.